Listed below are T cell receptor beta chains from one sample, sequenced in a study of Ad26.COV2.S vaccination and SARS-CoV-2 variants. Sequencing was performed with immunoSEQ multiplex PCR; in TCRdb, only in-frame clones are kept and a portion is missing. The sample gives about 330,000 clones, 90% of which show up once; around 5.5% is in the top ten. Sample: peripheral blood, taken in a trial of Ad26.COV2.S vaccine versus placebo. The receptors were gathered from a person aged 18-65 years who received the Ad26.COV2.S COVID-19 vaccine or a placebo. CDR3s include the opening cysteine and the closing phenylalanine or tryptophan. The D gene is left open where the match is weak. Some rows mark clone size as missing; the rest say once, few, many or name a class of expanded clone.

j_call v_call d_call clone_size cdr3_aa cdr3_nt
TRBJ2-3 TRBV11-3 - - CASSPGGSFSTDTQYF TGTGCCAGCAGCCCCGGCGGCTCTTTTTCCACAGATACGCAGTATTTT
TRBJ1-2 TRBV29-1 - once CSVVPSPGPPSTNYGYTF TGCAGCGTTGTGCCCTCACCGGGACCCCCATCGACTAACTATGGCTACACCTTC
TRBJ2-1 TRBV7-2 - - CASSAYGTPNEQFF TGTGCCAGCAGCGCCTACGGGACTCCGAATGAGCAGTTCTTC
TRBJ2-2 TRBV3-1/TRBV3-2 TRBD1 - CASSQEKVSPFRDSNTGELFF TGTGCCAGCAGCCAAGAGAAGGTTTCTCCCTTTAGGGACAGTAACACCGGGGAGCTGTTTTTT
TRBJ1-1 TRBV19 TRBD1 - CASTPWDRNTEAFF TGTGCCAGTACCCCGTGGGACAGGAACACTGAAGCTTTCTTT
TRBJ2-2 TRBV18 - once CASSQEGLSTGELFF TGTGCCAGCTCACAAGAGGGACTTTCCACCGGGGAGCTGTTTTTT
TRBJ2-1 TRBV5-4 TRBD2 - CARYFPSGDNEQFF TGTGCCAGGTATTTCCCTAGCGGGGACAATGAGCAGTTCTTC
TRBJ1-2 TRBV5-8 - - CASSFRGENYGYTF TGTGCCAGCAGCTTTCGGGGGGAGAACTATGGCTACACCTTC
TRBJ1-2 TRBV6-2/TRBV6-3 TRBD1 - CASSYRDRVANYGYTF TGTGCCAGCAGTTACCGGGACAGAGTCGCTAACTATGGCTACACCTTC
TRBJ1-2 TRBV4-2 TRBD1 - CASSQGDRLNYGYTF TGTGCCAGCAGCCAAGGGGACAGGCTAAACTATGGCTACACCTTC
TRBJ2-3 TRBV5-8 TRBD2 - CASIERGGVTDTQYF TGTGCCAGCATAGAACGGGGGGGAGTTACAGATACGCAGTATTTT
TRBJ2-1 TRBV25-1 - once CASSRAGPYPHEQFF TGTGCCAGCTCAAGAGCGGGCCCTTACCCACATGAGCAGTTCTTC
TRBJ1-1 TRBV30 - - CAWSVGGITEAFF TGTGCCTGGAGTGTAGGGGGGATCACTGAAGCTTTCTTT
TRBJ2-2 TRBV7-9 - - CASSLGTAVTGELFF TGTGCCAGCAGCTTAGGGACAGCAGTAACCGGGGAGCTGTTTTTT
TRBJ2-1 TRBV6-5 - - CASSYPSSGEGEQFF TGTGCCAGCAGTTACCCGAGCTCAGGGGAGGGTGAGCAGTTCTTC
TRBJ2-3 TRBV7-9 - once CASSLRRLGPDTQYF TGTGCCAGCAGCCTCCGGCGACTAGGGCCAGATACGCAGTATTTT
TRBJ1-3 TRBV25-1 - - CASSEPPTDSGNTIYF TGTGCCAGCAGTGAACCCCCGACAGACTCTGGAAACACCATATATTTT
TRBJ1-2 TRBV19 TRBD1 - CASSTPVGQGKYGYTF TGTGCCAGTAGTACACCCGTTGGACAGGGGAAGTATGGCTACACCTTC
TRBJ2-2 TRBV11-2 - few CASSLVASVGELFF TGTGCCAGCAGCTTAGTAGCATCTGTCGGGGAGCTGTTTTTT
TRBJ1-5 TRBV7-2 - - CASSSLWPNQPQHF TGTGCCAGCAGCTCTCTCTGGCCCAATCAGCCCCAGCATTTT
TRBJ2-1 TRBV29-1 - - CSVDGSSYNEQFF TGCAGCGTTGATGGGAGCTCCTACAATGAGCAGTTCTTC
TRBJ1-1 TRBV4-3 - - CASSQDFIGEAFF TGCGCCAGCAGCCAAGATTTTATCGGGGAAGCTTTCTTT
TRBJ2-3 TRBV4-3 - - CASSQEDRSGDTQYF TGCGCCAGCAGCCAAGAAGATCGTAGCGGAGATACGCAGTATTTT
TRBJ1-6 TRBV30 - - CAWSVGREKLRLHF TGTGCCTGGAGTGTTGGTCGGGAGAAACTACGCCTCCACTTT
TRBJ1-6 TRBV7-6 TRBD1 - CASSLVTGGNSPLHF TGTGCCAGCAGCTTAGTAACAGGGGGCAATTCACCCCTCCACTTT
TRBJ2-1 TRBV24-1 TRBD2 - CATSEGDYGAGLYEQFF TGTGCCACCAGTGAGGGGGACTATGGGGCTGGGTTGTATGAGCAGTTCTTC
TRBJ1-1 TRBV28 - - CASTVGSTEAFF TGTGCCAGCACTGTGGGAAGTACTGAAGCTTTCTTT
TRBJ2-5 TRBV18 - - CASSPTQIPSVETQYF TGTGCCAGCTCACCAACCCAGATACCCTCGGTAGAGACCCAGTACTTC
TRBJ1-6 TRBV4-3 - - CASSQDLGDPGSPLHF TGCGCCAGCAGCCAAGATCTTGGGGACCCAGGTTCACCCCTCCACTTT
TRBJ2-2 TRBV6-5 - - CASSYKSELFF TGTGCCAGCAGTTACAAGTCGGAGCTGTTTTTT
TRBJ2-2 TRBV6-5 - few CASRRVPGELFF TGTGCCAGCAGACGAGTGCCCGGGGAGCTGTTTTTT
TRBJ1-5 TRBV4-3 - - CASSQGPYSNQPQHF TGCGCCAGCAGCCAGGGCCCGTATAGCAATCAGCCCCAGCATTTT
TRBJ1-4 TRBV19 - few CASQQWTNEKLFF TGTGCCAGTCAGCAGTGGACTAATGAAAAACTGTTTTTT
TRBJ1-4 TRBV6-5 - - CASNPRENEKLFF TGTGCCAGCAATCCTCGTGAGAATGAAAAACTGTTTTTT
TRBJ1-1 TRBV15 - - CATSRHPGDTEAFF TGTGCCACCAGCAGGCATCCAGGGGACACTGAAGCTTTCTTT
TRBJ1-4 TRBV7-2 TRBD1 - CASSLAETGGGKLFF TGTGCCAGCAGCTTAGCCGAGACAGGGGGGGGAAAACTGTTTTTT
TRBJ1-1 TRBV6-2/TRBV6-3 TRBD1 - CASSYAFEGQGESPEAFF TGTGCCAGCAGTTACGCCTTTGAGGGACAGGGCGAATCCCCTGAAGCTTTCTTT
TRBJ1-1 TRBV29-1 - - CSVKGTTNTEAFF TGCAGCGTAAAGGGGACTACGAACACTGAAGCTTTCTTT
TRBJ2-5 TRBV19 - - CASSGARLETQYF TGTGCCAGTAGTGGTGCCCGATTAGAGACCCAGTACTTC
TRBJ1-5 TRBV27 - - CASSARVGQPQHF TGTGCCAGCAGTGCAAGGGTAGGACAGCCCCAGCATTTT
TRBJ2-3 TRBV10-3 TRBD2 - CAISESSGRATTDTQYF TGTGCCATCAGTGAGTCTAGCGGGAGGGCCACGACAGATACGCAGTATTTT
TRBJ2-1 TRBV19 - - CASSIEGVTGYNEQFF TGTGCCAGTAGTATAGAAGGCGTGACGGGCTACAATGAGCAGTTCTTC
TRBJ1-1 TRBV3-1/TRBV3-2 TRBD1 once CASSLGQTNTEAFF TGTGCCAGCAGCCTGGGACAGACGAACACTGAAGCTTTCTTT
TRBJ1-1 TRBV3-1/TRBV3-2 - - CASSRRGGPLVLAFF TGTGCCAGCAGCCGAAGAGGGGGTCCCCTTGTGCTCGCTTTCTTT
TRBJ2-2 TRBV7-9 - - CASSFGTGELFF TGTGCCAGCAGCTTTGGAACCGGGGAGCTGTTTTTT
TRBJ1-2 TRBV19 TRBD1 - CASSFRDRANYGYTF TGTGCCAGTAGTTTCCGGGACAGGGCCAACTATGGCTACACCTTC
TRBJ2-3 TRBV5-1 TRBD1 - CASSLDGTGVADTQYF TGCGCCAGCAGCTTGGATGGGACAGGGGTGGCCGATACGCAGTATTTT
TRBJ1-5 TRBV29-1 - few CSVEDQVVGGPQHF TGCAGCGTTGAAGATCAGGTCGTGGGAGGGCCCCAGCATTTT
TRBJ1-5 TRBV5-1 - - CASSLDGSGQPQHF TGCGCCAGCAGCTTGGATGGTTCGGGTCAGCCCCAGCATTTT
TRBJ2-4 TRBV5-4 TRBD1 - CASSLVGQQNIQYF TGTGCCAGCAGCTTGGTGGGACAGCAAAACATTCAGTACTTC